This T cell receptor beta chain was identified in a study of vaccination and CD4 T cells after COVID-19. This CDR3 contains 16 residues. From germline, CDR1 is SGHTA and CDR2 FQGNSA. The V end lost 3 bases, the J end lost 3 bases, and 18 bases lay between the germline ends. As to treatment: roughly ten-day PBMC culture with coronavirus spike peptide pools or control peptides (ViraFEST assay). Oncomine TCR Beta short-read sequencing was applied to DNA from cultured CD4+ T cells. TCRdb ran MiXCR on the PCR reads and lists one entry per CDR3 protein. The table has 10,000 to 12,000 distinct CDR3 sequences, about a third seen once. The table lists this clonotype with a few counts. As yet, its antigen is unknown.

Source material: CD4+ T cells from blood, cultured in vitro. The chain has TRBV7-2 and TRBJ2-7, with TRBD1 as a possible D gene (6 bases). This receptor was obtained from a human donor who had recovered from COVID-19. The DNA of the CDR3 is TGTGCCAGCAGCTTCACACAACAGGGATCCTTCTACGAGCAGTACTTC. Translating gives CASSFTQQGSFYEQYF.